This T cell receptor (beta chain) appears in the sequencing data of a study of blood T cell repertoires in COVID-19. Study-wide context: The cDNA or gDNA used as material had been derived from T cells, B-cell-depleted T cells, or PBMCs.

This CDR3 has 17 amino acids. J gave up 5 bases and V 2 bases, and 13 bases lay outside the gene matches. Germline V gives CDR1 GTSNPN, CDR2 SVGIG (reference sequence). As processed by the authors: It was from reference gene primer amplification that nucleated cell counts were estimated. The data were produced by immunoSEQ multiplex PCR, yet TCRdb's version contains in-frame clones alone and is incomplete. That table gives V, J and clone size, and the DNA gave D and trimming. The sample includes fewer than 200,000 clones, around 87% of them seen just once. This clone showed up just a few times. This TCR derives from a man aged 35-49 years with active or convalescent COVID-19. The chain is built from TRBV30 and TRBJ2-2; 8 bases align to TRBD2. Sequencing was carried out using peripheral blood. CDR3 nucleotides: TGTGCCTGGAGTACCCCGTGGTCGGGGGGGCGTACCGGGGAGCTGTTTTTT. It encodes CAWSTPWSGGRTGELFF.